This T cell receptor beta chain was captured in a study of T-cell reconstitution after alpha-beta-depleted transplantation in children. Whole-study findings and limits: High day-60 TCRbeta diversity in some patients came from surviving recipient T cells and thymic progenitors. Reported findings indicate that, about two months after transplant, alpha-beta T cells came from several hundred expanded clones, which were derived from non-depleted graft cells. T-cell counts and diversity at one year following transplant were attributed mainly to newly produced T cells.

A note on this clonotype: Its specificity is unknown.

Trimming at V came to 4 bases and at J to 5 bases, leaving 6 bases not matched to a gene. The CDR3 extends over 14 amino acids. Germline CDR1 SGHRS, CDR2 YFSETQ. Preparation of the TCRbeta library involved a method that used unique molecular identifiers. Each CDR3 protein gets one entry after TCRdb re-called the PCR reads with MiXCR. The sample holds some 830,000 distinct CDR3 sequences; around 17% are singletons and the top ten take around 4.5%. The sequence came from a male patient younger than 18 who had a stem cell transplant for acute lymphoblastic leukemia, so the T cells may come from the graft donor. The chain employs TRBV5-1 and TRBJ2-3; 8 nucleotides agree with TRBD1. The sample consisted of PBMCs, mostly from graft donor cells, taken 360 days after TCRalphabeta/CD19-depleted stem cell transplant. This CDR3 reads CASSHGQGIDTQYF. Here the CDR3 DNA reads TGCGCCAGCAGCCACGGACAGGGAATAGATACGCAGTATTTT.